The T cell receptor beta chain described here comes from a study of control samples from healthy donors and cancer patients. The germline CDR1 and CDR2 sequences are MNHNS and SASEGT. V lost 0 bases to trimming and J lost 2 bases, with 10 bases between them. The CDR3 length is 15 residues. Assay: immunoSEQ multiplex PCR; the TCRdb copy retains only in-frame clones and omits some. The table records some 130,000 clones, around 90% of them present only once. Source material: blood. The chain joins TRBV6-1 to TRBJ2-5; D might be TRBD1 or TRBD2, each matching 5 bases. This clonotype was obtained from a middle-aged man in good health. The CDR3 sequence is CASSEARGRQETQYF. CDR3 DNA: TGTGCCAGCAGTGAAGCGAGGGGCAGACAAGAGACCCAGTACTTC.